This is a list of T cell receptor beta chains from one sample in a study of blood T cell repertoires in COVID-19. The assay was immunoSEQ multiplex PCR, and TCRdb's table has in-frame clones only and misses some. The sample includes about 190,000 clones, 84% of them seen just once. Source material: peripheral blood. These receptors all come from a woman between 65 and 79 years old with active or convalescent COVID-19. CDR3s include the opening cysteine and the closing phenylalanine or tryptophan. The order of the fields is D gene, CDR3 length, J gene, clone size, V gene, CDR3 protein, CDR3 DNA. The D gene is left open where the match is weak. Part of the rows lack a size; the others show once, few, many or a class for expanded clones.

d_gene: TRBD1
len: 16
j_gene: TRBJ1-2
abundance: .
v_gene: TRBV5-1
CDR3aa: CASSTPGQETNYGYTF
CDR3nt: TGCGCCAGCAGCACCCCTGGACAGGAGACTAACTATGGCTACACCTTC

d_gene: .
len: 13
j_gene: TRBJ2-7
abundance: .
v_gene: TRBV18
CDR3aa: CASSPHQGSEQYF
CDR3nt: TGTGCCAGCTCACCCCACCAGGGATCGGAGCAGTACTTC

d_gene: .
len: 16
j_gene: TRBJ1-4
abundance: .
v_gene: TRBV5-1
CDR3aa: CASSLVPGTTNEKLFF
CDR3nt: TGCGCCAGCAGCTTGGTGCCGGGAACAACTAATGAAAAACTGTTTTTT

d_gene: .
len: 14
j_gene: TRBJ1-2
abundance: .
v_gene: TRBV5-1
CDR3aa: CASSLQEGMGGYTF
CDR3nt: TGCGCCAGCAGCTTGCAGGAGGGCATGGGTGGCTACACCTTC

d_gene: TRBD1
len: 15
j_gene: TRBJ2-2
abundance: .
v_gene: TRBV5-1
CDR3aa: CASSLGQGYTGELFF
CDR3nt: TGCGCCAGCAGCTTGGGACAGGGTTACACCGGGGAGCTGTTTTTT

d_gene: TRBD2
len: 15
j_gene: TRBJ2-1
abundance: .
v_gene: TRBV5-5
CDR3aa: CASSRLAGSYNEQFF
CDR3nt: TGTGCCAGCAGCCGACTAGCGGGCTCCTACAATGAGCAGTTCTTC

d_gene: TRBD1
len: 15
j_gene: TRBJ1-4
abundance: .
v_gene: TRBV5-1
CDR3aa: CASSLGGTAGEKLFF
CDR3nt: TGCGCCAGCAGCTTGGGGGGGACAGCGGGTGAAAAACTGTTTTTT

d_gene: TRBD1
len: 13
j_gene: TRBJ2-7
abundance: .
v_gene: TRBV6-5
CDR3aa: CASSYATGNEQYF
CDR3nt: TGTGCCAGCAGTTACGCGACAGGGAACGAGCAGTACTTC

d_gene: .
len: 14
j_gene: TRBJ1-1
abundance: .
v_gene: TRBV11-3
CDR3aa: CASSLGGTNTEAFF
CDR3nt: TGTGCCAGCAGCTTGGGCGGGACGAACACTGAAGCTTTCTTT

d_gene: .
len: 16
j_gene: TRBJ2-1
abundance: .
v_gene: TRBV9
CDR3aa: CASSPGHAGSYNEQFF
CDR3nt: TGTGCCAGCAGTCCGGGCCACGCGGGGTCCTACAATGAGCAGTTCTTC

d_gene: .
len: 15
j_gene: TRBJ2-7
abundance: .
v_gene: TRBV9
CDR3aa: CASSVGGQGSYEQYF
CDR3nt: TGTGCCAGCAGCGTAGGGGGGCAGGGGTCCTACGAGCAGTACTTC

d_gene: TRBD2
len: 16
j_gene: TRBJ2-3
abundance: .
v_gene: TRBV5-1
CDR3aa: CASRFTSGPSTDTQYF
CDR3nt: TGCGCCAGCAGGTTTACTAGCGGGCCTAGCACAGATACGCAGTATTTT

d_gene: TRBD1
len: 13
j_gene: TRBJ2-5
abundance: .
v_gene: TRBV19
CDR3aa: CASSRTGQETQYF
CDR3nt: TGTGCCAGTAGTCGGACAGGGCAAGAGACCCAGTACTTC

d_gene: .
len: 16
j_gene: TRBJ1-1
abundance: once
v_gene: TRBV9
CDR3aa: CASSHDNTQGTTEAFF
CDR3nt: TGTGCCAGCAGCCATGACAATACTCAGGGGACCACTGAAGCTTTCTTT

d_gene: .
len: 13
j_gene: TRBJ1-5
abundance: .
v_gene: TRBV18
CDR3aa: CASSPQGYQPQHF
CDR3nt: TGTGCCAGCTCACCCCAGGGCTATCAGCCCCAGCATTTT

d_gene: .
len: 16
j_gene: TRBJ2-1
abundance: .
v_gene: TRBV9
CDR3aa: CASSVGWTGVANEQFF
CDR3nt: TGTGCCAGCAGCGTAGGTTGGACGGGAGTAGCCAATGAGCAGTTCTTC

d_gene: TRBD1
len: 18
j_gene: TRBJ2-4
abundance: .
v_gene: TRBV2
CDR3aa: CASSVPAGTVGAKNIQYF
CDR3nt: TGTGCCAGCAGTGTCCCCGCCGGGACAGTGGGAGCCAAAAACATTCAGTACTTC

d_gene: TRBD1
len: 20
j_gene: TRBJ2-6
abundance: .
v_gene: TRBV27
CDR3aa: CASTKQGANLVLSGANVLTF
CDR3nt: TGTGCCAGCACAAAACAGGGGGCCAATCTTGTGTTGTCTGGGGCCAACGTCCTGACTTTC

d_gene: .
len: 16
j_gene: TRBJ2-1
abundance: .
v_gene: TRBV11-3
CDR3aa: CASSGGTEGSYNEQFF
CDR3nt: TGTGCCAGCAGCGGAGGGACCGAGGGCTCCTACAATGAGCAGTTCTTC

d_gene: TRBD2
len: 17
j_gene: TRBJ2-1
abundance: .
v_gene: TRBV7-9
CDR3aa: CASSPTPLAGGSNEQFF
CDR3nt: TGTGCCAGCAGCCCGACCCCCCTAGCGGGAGGAAGTAATGAGCAGTTCTTC

d_gene: TRBD1
len: 17
j_gene: TRBJ1-4
abundance: .
v_gene: TRBV11-2
CDR3aa: CASSQGTGYPTNEKLFF
CDR3nt: TGTGCCAGCAGCCAGGGGACAGGGTATCCAACTAATGAAAAACTGTTTTTT

d_gene: .
len: 13
j_gene: TRBJ1-2
abundance: .
v_gene: TRBV19
CDR3aa: CASSLNRDYGYTF
CDR3nt: TGTGCCAGTAGTTTGAACAGGGACTATGGCTACACCTTC

d_gene: .
len: 14
j_gene: TRBJ1-2
abundance: .
v_gene: TRBV7-2
CDR3aa: CASSADTFGYGYTF
CDR3nt: TGTGCCAGCAGCGCGGACACCTTTGGGTATGGCTACACCTTC

d_gene: TRBD2
len: 14
j_gene: TRBJ2-3
abundance: .
v_gene: TRBV27
CDR3aa: CASSLSGTIDTQYF
CDR3nt: TGTGCCAGCAGTTTATCGGGGACTATAGATACGCAGTATTTT

d_gene: .
len: 15
j_gene: TRBJ2-7
abundance: .
v_gene: TRBV3-1/TRBV3-2
CDR3aa: CASSQSNSGSYEQYF
CDR3nt: TGTGCCAGCAGCCAATCTAACTCAGGGTCCTACGAGCAGTACTTC

d_gene: .
len: 12
j_gene: TRBJ2-7
abundance: .
v_gene: TRBV30
CDR3aa: CALGVRPYEQYF
CDR3nt: TGTGCCTTAGGGGTCCGACCCTACGAGCAGTACTTC

d_gene: .
len: 16
j_gene: TRBJ2-2
abundance: .
v_gene: TRBV7-3
CDR3aa: CASSFSSTVNTGELFF
CDR3nt: TGTGCCAGCAGCTTTTCAAGCACAGTGAACACCGGGGAGCTGTTTTTT

d_gene: TRBD2
len: 17
j_gene: TRBJ2-1
abundance: .
v_gene: TRBV9
CDR3aa: CASSAISGTSGSNEQFF
CDR3nt: TGTGCCAGCAGCGCTATTTCCGGGACTAGCGGGAGTAATGAGCAGTTCTTC

d_gene: TRBD1
len: 17
j_gene: TRBJ1-1
abundance: .
v_gene: TRBV27
CDR3aa: CASSLARQGSFSTEAFF
CDR3nt: TGTGCCAGCAGTCTAGCAAGACAGGGTTCATTTAGCACTGAAGCTTTCTTT

d_gene: .
len: 15
j_gene: TRBJ2-1
abundance: few
v_gene: TRBV14
CDR3aa: CASSQARGLYNEQFF
CDR3nt: TGTGCCAGCAGCCAAGCGCGGGGATTATACAATGAGCAGTTCTTC

d_gene: .
len: 16
j_gene: TRBJ1-2
abundance: .
v_gene: TRBV6-4
CDR3aa: CASSDSAGGTNYGYTF
CDR3nt: TGTGCCAGCAGTGACTCCGCCGGGGGAACTAACTATGGCTACACCTTC

d_gene: .
len: 15
j_gene: TRBJ2-3
abundance: .
v_gene: TRBV7-9
CDR3aa: CASSVSGTNTDTQYF
CDR3nt: TGTGCCAGCAGCGTTAGCGGTACTAACACAGATACGCAGTATTTT

d_gene: .
len: 12
j_gene: TRBJ2-1
abundance: .
v_gene: TRBV19
CDR3aa: CASSAGRNEQFF
CDR3nt: TGTGCCAGTTCGGCAGGGCGCAATGAGCAGTTCTTC

d_gene: .
len: 13
j_gene: TRBJ1-2
abundance: .
v_gene: TRBV6-5
CDR3aa: CASSLDRSLGYTF
CDR3nt: TGTGCCAGCAGCCTCGACAGGAGCCTTGGCTACACCTTC

d_gene: .
len: 14
j_gene: TRBJ2-1
abundance: .
v_gene: TRBV11-1
CDR3aa: CASSLGGDVNEQFF
CDR3nt: TGTGCCAGCAGCTTAGGGGGGGACGTTAATGAGCAGTTCTTC

d_gene: TRBD2
len: 17
j_gene: TRBJ2-1
abundance: .
v_gene: TRBV6-2/TRBV6-3
CDR3aa: CASSYSSAGGPYNEQFF
CDR3nt: TGTGCCAGCAGTTACTCATCAGCGGGAGGGCCCTACAATGAGCAGTTCTTC

d_gene: .
len: 17
j_gene: TRBJ2-2
abundance: once
v_gene: TRBV4-1
CDR3aa: CASSQAETRFFTGELFF
CDR3nt: TGCGCCAGCAGCCAAGCTGAGACTAGATTTTTCACCGGGGAGCTGTTTTTT

d_gene: .
len: 15
j_gene: TRBJ1-3
abundance: .
v_gene: TRBV18
CDR3aa: CASSPERISGNTIYF
CDR3nt: TGTGCCAGCTCCCCGGAGCGGATCTCTGGAAACACCATATATTTT

d_gene: .
len: 16
j_gene: TRBJ1-5
abundance: once
v_gene: TRBV4-1
CDR3aa: CASSQDLAGHNQPQHF
CDR3nt: TGCGCCAGCAGCCAAGATCTGGCAGGGCACAATCAGCCCCAGCATTTT

d_gene: .
len: 15
j_gene: TRBJ2-3
abundance: once
v_gene: TRBV5-1
CDR3aa: CASSLEGGLGDTQYF
CDR3nt: TGCGCCAGCAGCTTGGAAGGGGGTTTGGGGGATACGCAGTATTTT

d_gene: TRBD1
len: 14
j_gene: TRBJ1-2
abundance: .
v_gene: TRBV9
CDR3aa: CASSVGGGQYGYTF
CDR3nt: TGTGCCAGCAGCGTAGGAGGGGGCCAATATGGCTACACCTTC

d_gene: .
len: 13
j_gene: TRBJ2-7
abundance: .
v_gene: TRBV5-4
CDR3aa: CASSSAGDNEQYF
CDR3nt: TGTGCCAGCAGCTCCGCAGGGGATAACGAGCAGTACTTC

d_gene: TRBD2
len: 17
j_gene: TRBJ2-3
abundance: .
v_gene: TRBV3-1/TRBV3-2
CDR3aa: CASSQPPLAGDADTQYF
CDR3nt: TGTGCCAGCAGCCAACCACCCCTAGCGGGAGATGCAGATACGCAGTATTTT

d_gene: .
len: 13
j_gene: TRBJ1-2
abundance: .
v_gene: TRBV12-5
CDR3aa: CASGTTEHYGYTF
CDR3nt: TGTGCTAGTGGTACGACAGAACACTATGGCTACACCTTC

d_gene: TRBD1
len: 17
j_gene: TRBJ2-1
abundance: once
v_gene: TRBV7-8
CDR3aa: CASSIYEGQALGNEQFF
CDR3nt: TGTGCCAGCAGCATATATGAGGGACAGGCCCTGGGTAATGAGCAGTTCTTC

d_gene: TRBD1
len: 16
j_gene: TRBJ2-1
abundance: .
v_gene: TRBV19
CDR3aa: CASSIDPTGGYNEQFF
CDR3nt: TGTGCCAGTAGTATAGATCCTACAGGGGGCTACAATGAGCAGTTCTTC

d_gene: .
len: 13
j_gene: TRBJ1-5
abundance: .
v_gene: TRBV7-3
CDR3aa: CASSLTRDQPQHF
CDR3nt: TGTGCCAGCAGCTTAACCAGGGATCAGCCCCAGCATTTT

d_gene: .
len: 16
j_gene: TRBJ2-6
abundance: .
v_gene: TRBV10-2
CDR3aa: CASTGVTNSGANVLTF
CDR3nt: TGCGCCAGCACCGGGGTTACCAACTCTGGGGCCAACGTCCTGACTTTC

d_gene: .
len: 15
j_gene: TRBJ2-1
abundance: .
v_gene: TRBV27
CDR3aa: CASSFQGRSYNEQFF
CDR3nt: TGTGCCAGCAGTTTTCAGGGGCGCTCCTACAATGAGCAGTTCTTC

d_gene: TRBD2
len: 15
j_gene: TRBJ2-1
abundance: .
v_gene: TRBV5-1
CDR3aa: CASLAGERAYNEQFF
CDR3nt: TGCGCCAGCCTAGCGGGAGAACGTGCTTACAATGAGCAGTTCTTC

d_gene: TRBD2
len: 16
j_gene: TRBJ2-1
abundance: .
v_gene: TRBV4-1
CDR3aa: CASSQESAGIGNEQFF
CDR3nt: TGCGCCAGCAGCCAAGAATCAGCGGGGATAGGCAATGAGCAGTTCTTC

d_gene: TRBD2
len: 15
j_gene: TRBJ2-7
abundance: .
v_gene: TRBV6-2/TRBV6-3
CDR3aa: CASSPPSGSVYEQYF
CDR3nt: TGTGCCAGCAGCCCGCCTAGCGGGAGTGTCTACGAGCAGTACTTC